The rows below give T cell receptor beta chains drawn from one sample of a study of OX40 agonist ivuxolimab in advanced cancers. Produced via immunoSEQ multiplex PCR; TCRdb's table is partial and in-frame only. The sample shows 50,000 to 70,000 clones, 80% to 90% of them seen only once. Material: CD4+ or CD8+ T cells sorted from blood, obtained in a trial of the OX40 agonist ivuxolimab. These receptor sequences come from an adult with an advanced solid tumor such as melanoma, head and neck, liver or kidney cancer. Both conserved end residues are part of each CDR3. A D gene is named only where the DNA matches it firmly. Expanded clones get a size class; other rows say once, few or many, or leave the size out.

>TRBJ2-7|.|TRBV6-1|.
TGTGCCAGCTGTGGGAGGGACAGGATCTCCTACGAGCAGTACTTC
CASCGRDRISYEQYF
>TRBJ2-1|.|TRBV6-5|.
TGTGCCAGCAGGCCGAAGTTTGTCGGGAACAATGAGCAGTTCTTC
CASRPKFVGNNEQFF
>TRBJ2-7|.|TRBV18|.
TGTGCCAGCTCACCGTCCGTGGGGAGCTACGAGCAGTACTTC
CASSPSVGSYEQYF
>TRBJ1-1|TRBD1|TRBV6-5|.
TGTGCCAGCAGTTCACCGGGACAGGGGTACACTGAAGCTTTCTTT
CASSSPGQGYTEAFF
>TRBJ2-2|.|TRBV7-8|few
TGTGCCAGCAGCTCCAGTTCAAGGGGGAACACCGGGGAGCTGTTTTTT
CASSSSSRGNTGELFF
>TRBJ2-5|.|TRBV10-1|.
TGCGCCAGCAGTGAGTCGGGGCAGGGAGAGACCCAGTACTTC
CASSESGQGETQYF
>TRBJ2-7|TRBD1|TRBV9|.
TGTGCCAGCAGCGTATCCCGGACAGGGGCCCTTGACGAGCAGTACTTC
CASSVSRTGALDEQYF
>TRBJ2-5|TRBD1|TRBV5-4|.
TGTGCCAGCAGCTTGGGTGTTGGACAGGGGGCGGGCCAGTACTTC
CASSLGVGQGAGQYF
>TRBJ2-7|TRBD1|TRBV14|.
TGTGCCAGCAGCCCCGGGACAGGGATTTGGGAGCAGTACTTC
CASSPGTGIWEQYF
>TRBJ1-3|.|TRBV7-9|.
TGTGCCAGCAGCTCAGATCGTAGCTCTGGAAACACCATATATTTT
CASSSDRSSGNTIYF
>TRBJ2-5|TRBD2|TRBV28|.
TGTGCCAGCAGTCTTCCCCTGTTAGCGGGCGAGACCCAGTACTTC
CASSLPLLAGETQYF
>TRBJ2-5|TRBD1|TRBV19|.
TGTGCCACTAGCCAAGACAGGGGGGGGACCCAGTACTTC
CATSQDRGGTQYF
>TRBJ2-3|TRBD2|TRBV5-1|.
TGCGCCAGCAGCTTAGCGGGGGGCCACACAGATACGCAGTATTTT
CASSLAGGHTDTQYF
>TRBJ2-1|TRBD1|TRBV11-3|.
TGTGCCAGCAGCTTAGGGGGACAGGGACTCAATGAGCAGTTCTTC
CASSLGGQGLNEQFF
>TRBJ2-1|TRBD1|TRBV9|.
TGTGCCAGCAGCTTCGCCGGGACAGGGTCCGGCAATGAGCAGTTCTTC
CASSFAGTGSGNEQFF
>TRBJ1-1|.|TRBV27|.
TGTGCCAGCAGTTTCCAGGGGATTGGGGAAGCTTTCTTT
CASSFQGIGEAFF
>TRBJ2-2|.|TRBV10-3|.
TGTGCCATCAGTGAACTTCAGGACAGACCGAACACCGGGGAGCTGTTTTTT
CAISELQDRPNTGELFF
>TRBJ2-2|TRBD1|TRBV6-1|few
TGTGCCAGCAGTCGGGACAGGGCGGCCGGGGAGCTGTTTTTT
CASSRDRAAGELFF
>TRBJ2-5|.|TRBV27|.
TGTGCCAGCAGTTTATATCCCCAGGCAGAGACCCAGTACTTC
CASSLYPQAETQYF